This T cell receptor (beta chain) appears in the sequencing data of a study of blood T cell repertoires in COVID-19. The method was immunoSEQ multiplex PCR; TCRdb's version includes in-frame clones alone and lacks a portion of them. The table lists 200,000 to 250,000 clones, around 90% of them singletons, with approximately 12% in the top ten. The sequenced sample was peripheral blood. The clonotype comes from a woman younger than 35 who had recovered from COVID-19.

This chain's CDR3 is CASSLPLAGYSYEQYF. In nucleotides, the CDR3 is TGTGCCAGCAGCTTACCACTAGCGGGATACTCCTACGAGCAGTACTTC. The genes are TRBV7-2 and TRBJ2-7; 10 nucleotides match TRBD2. Trimming removed 2 bases from V and 0 bases from J; junction bases left unmatched: 4. Per the germline V gene, CDR1 is SGHTA and CDR2 is FQGNSA. The CDR3 totals 16 residues.